Listed below are T cell receptor beta chains from one sample, sequenced in a study of cytomegalovirus exposure and HLA in healthy donors. The data were produced by immunoSEQ multiplex PCR, yet TCRdb's version contains in-frame clones alone and is incomplete. The repertoire holds roughly 180,000 clones, with around 80% as singletons. Source material: PBMCs. These receptors all stem from a male donor in good health and CMV-seronegative. Each CDR3 is given with its conserved first and last residue. Fields, in order: J gene, V gene, clone size, D gene, CDR3 protein, CDR3 DNA. The D gene is left open where the match is weak. Not all rows give a size; the values are once, few, many and, for expanded clones, a class.

j_gene: TRBJ2-7; v_gene: TRBV5-1; abundance: -; d_gene: TRBD2; CDR3aa: CASSLGAGASSYEQYF; CDR3nt: TGCGCCAGCAGCTTGGGAGCGGGGGCGAGCTCCTACGAGCAGTACTTC
j_gene: TRBJ1-5; v_gene: TRBV28; abundance: -; d_gene: -; CDR3aa: CASSLTQGLRNQPQHF; CDR3nt: TGTGCCAGCAGTTTAACCCAGGGGTTGCGCAATCAGCCCCAGCATTTT
j_gene: TRBJ2-7; v_gene: TRBV7-9; abundance: once; d_gene: TRBD2; CDR3aa: CASSSQSLFSGRAGYEQYF; CDR3nt: TGTGCCAGCAGCTCGCAGAGCCTATTTAGCGGGAGGGCCGGGTACGAGCAGTACTTC
j_gene: TRBJ2-7; v_gene: TRBV27; abundance: -; d_gene: -; CDR3aa: CASSRVRRTSYEQYF; CDR3nt: TGTGCCAGCAGCCGCGTTAGGAGGACCTCCTACGAGCAGTACTTC
j_gene: TRBJ1-3; v_gene: TRBV7-8; abundance: -; d_gene: -; CDR3aa: CASSVLRENTIYF; CDR3nt: TGTGCCAGCAGCGTACTTCGCGAAAACACCATATATTTT
j_gene: TRBJ1-2; v_gene: TRBV4-3; abundance: -; d_gene: -; CDR3aa: CASSQEGQRNYGYTF; CDR3nt: TGCGCCAGCAGCCAAGAAGGACAGCGAAACTATGGCTACACCTTC
j_gene: TRBJ2-2; v_gene: TRBV4-2; abundance: -; d_gene: -; CDR3aa: CASSQEGDGELFF; CDR3nt: TGTGCCAGCAGCCAAGAAGGGGACGGGGAGCTGTTTTTT
j_gene: TRBJ2-2; v_gene: TRBV4-2; abundance: once; d_gene: TRBD2; CDR3aa: CASSASGGAATGELFF; CDR3nt: TGTGCCAGCAGCGCCAGCGGGGGGGCCGCCACCGGGGAGCTGTTTTTT
j_gene: TRBJ2-5; v_gene: TRBV5-1; abundance: -; d_gene: -; CDR3aa: CASSFWGRQETQYF; CDR3nt: TGCGCCAGCAGCTTTTGGGGGAGGCAAGAGACCCAGTACTTC
j_gene: TRBJ2-5; v_gene: TRBV28; abundance: -; d_gene: TRBD2; CDR3aa: CASSPITSGRFQETQYF; CDR3nt: TGTGCCAGCAGTCCGATTACTAGCGGGAGGTTTCAAGAGACCCAGTACTTC
j_gene: TRBJ2-5; v_gene: TRBV6-1; abundance: -; d_gene: TRBD1; CDR3aa: CASSEVARPGGGETQYF; CDR3nt: TGTGCCAGCAGTGAAGTGGCCAGGCCAGGGGGTGGAGAGACCCAGTACTTC
j_gene: TRBJ2-3; v_gene: TRBV7-6; abundance: -; d_gene: -; CDR3aa: CASSLAQGSTDTQYF; CDR3nt: TGTGCCAGCAGCTTAGCGCAGGGGAGCACAGATACGCAGTATTTT
j_gene: TRBJ2-1; v_gene: TRBV7-3; abundance: -; d_gene: -; CDR3aa: CASSSPNNEQFF; CDR3nt: TGTGCCAGCAGCTCCCCTAACAATGAGCAGTTCTTC
j_gene: TRBJ2-3; v_gene: TRBV27; abundance: -; d_gene: -; CDR3aa: CASSSDHRVVGTDTQYF; CDR3nt: TGTGCCAGCAGTTCTGACCACAGGGTAGTGGGCACAGATACGCAGTATTTT
j_gene: TRBJ1-6; v_gene: TRBV5-1; abundance: -; d_gene: -; CDR3aa: CASSLDGQPNSPLHF; CDR3nt: TGCGCCAGCAGCTTGGATGGGCAGCCAAATTCACCCCTCCACTTT
j_gene: TRBJ1-2; v_gene: TRBV28; abundance: -; d_gene: TRBD1; CDR3aa: CASETQGVTNYGYPF; CDR3nt: TGTGCCAGTGAAACTCAGGGGGTTACTAACTATGGCTACCCCTTC
j_gene: TRBJ2-1; v_gene: TRBV7-2; abundance: -; d_gene: TRBD1; CDR3aa: CASSFTKGDRGNEQFF; CDR3nt: TGTGCCAGCAGCTTCACTAAGGGGGACAGGGGGAATGAGCAGTTCTTC
j_gene: TRBJ1-2; v_gene: TRBV6-1; abundance: -; d_gene: -; CDR3aa: CASAQEVNYGYTF; CDR3nt: TGTGCCAGCGCACAAGAAGTTAACTATGGCTACACCTTC
j_gene: TRBJ2-1; v_gene: TRBV7-2; abundance: -; d_gene: TRBD2; CDR3aa: CASSLLAGINNEQFF; CDR3nt: TGTGCCAGCAGCCTTCTAGCGGGAATCAATAATGAGCAGTTCTTC
j_gene: TRBJ1-2; v_gene: TRBV6-5; abundance: -; d_gene: -; CDR3aa: CASSYSRDTSYGYTF; CDR3nt: TGTGCCAGCAGTTACTCTAGGGACACTAGCTATGGCTACACCTTC
j_gene: TRBJ2-3; v_gene: TRBV7-9; abundance: -; d_gene: TRBD1; CDR3aa: CASSLGDRVTDTQYF; CDR3nt: TGTGCCAGCAGCTTAGGGGACAGGGTCACAGATACGCAGTATTTT
j_gene: TRBJ2-7; v_gene: TRBV13; abundance: -; d_gene: -; CDR3aa: CASSLSTVAYEQYF; CDR3nt: TGTGCCAGCAGCTTAAGCACAGTTGCCTACGAGCAGTACTTC
j_gene: TRBJ1-1; v_gene: TRBV7-2; abundance: -; d_gene: TRBD1; CDR3aa: CASSRDSLNTEAFF; CDR3nt: TGTGCCAGCAGCCGGGACAGTTTGAACACTGAAGCTTTCTTT
j_gene: TRBJ2-7; v_gene: TRBV25-1; abundance: once; d_gene: -; CDR3aa: CASSQSGTYEQYF; CDR3nt: TGTGCCAGCTCTCAATCGGGGACCTACGAGCAGTACTTC
j_gene: TRBJ2-3; v_gene: TRBV5-6; abundance: -; d_gene: TRBD1; CDR3aa: CASSLPTDRGPTDTQYF; CDR3nt: TGTGCCAGCAGCTTGCCCACGGACAGGGGTCCCACAGATACGCAGTATTTT
j_gene: TRBJ1-5; v_gene: TRBV15; abundance: -; d_gene: TRBD1; CDR3aa: CATTDRGSNQPQHF; CDR3nt: TGTGCCACCACGGACAGGGGTAGCAATCAGCCCCAGCATTTT
j_gene: TRBJ1-2; v_gene: TRBV4-1; abundance: -; d_gene: TRBD1; CDR3aa: CASSQVLDRGLGYTF; CDR3nt: TGCGCCAGCAGCCAAGTTCTGGACAGGGGGCTAGGCTACACCTTC
j_gene: TRBJ2-3; v_gene: TRBV9; abundance: -; d_gene: TRBD2; CDR3aa: CASSTRGADTQYF; CDR3nt: TGTGCCAGCAGCACGCGGGGGGCAGATACGCAGTATTTT
j_gene: TRBJ1-1; v_gene: TRBV29-1; abundance: few; d_gene: -; CDR3aa: CSVAGVNTEAFF; CDR3nt: TGCAGCGTTGCAGGGGTGAACACTGAAGCTTTCTTT
j_gene: TRBJ1-2; v_gene: TRBV6-1; abundance: -; d_gene: TRBD1; CDR3aa: CASSEAATGDPYGYTF; CDR3nt: TGTGCCAGCAGTGAAGCAGCAACAGGGGACCCCTATGGCTACACCTTC
j_gene: TRBJ2-7; v_gene: TRBV30; abundance: -; d_gene: TRBD2; CDR3aa: CAWSSLGGATGEQYF; CDR3nt: TGTGCCTGGAGTTCCCTCGGGGGGGCCACCGGCGAGCAGTACTTC
j_gene: TRBJ1-4; v_gene: TRBV9; abundance: -; d_gene: -; CDR3aa: CASSVGSGTNEKLFF; CDR3nt: TGTGCCAGCAGCGTAGGGTCAGGGACTAATGAAAAACTGTTTTTT
j_gene: TRBJ2-7; v_gene: TRBV30; abundance: -; d_gene: TRBD1; CDR3aa: CAWSAGGAYEQYF; CDR3nt: TGTGCCTGGAGCGCAGGGGGAGCCTACGAGCAGTACTTC
j_gene: TRBJ2-5; v_gene: TRBV5-1; abundance: -; d_gene: -; CDR3aa: CASSLEGRVVGETQYF; CDR3nt: TGCGCCAGCAGCTTGGAAGGCCGGGTAGTGGGAGAGACCCAGTACTTC
j_gene: TRBJ1-3; v_gene: TRBV7-9; abundance: -; d_gene: -; CDR3aa: CASSLNIDRWLSGNTIYF; CDR3nt: TGTGCCAGCAGCTTAAATATCGACAGATGGCTCTCTGGAAACACCATATATTTT
j_gene: TRBJ1-2; v_gene: TRBV29-1; abundance: -; d_gene: TRBD1; CDR3aa: CSVDFAGGAGAEGYTF; CDR3nt: TGCAGCGTTGATTTTGCAGGGGGAGCTGGCGCTGAAGGCTACACCTTC
j_gene: TRBJ1-2; v_gene: TRBV30; abundance: -; d_gene: -; CDR3aa: CAWSAGQSYGYTF; CDR3nt: TGTGCCTGGAGTGCCGGACAGAGCTATGGCTACACCTTC